The source of this T cell receptor beta chain is a study of a mutant IDH1 vaccine in newly diagnosed glioma. Comments on this clone: Its antigen is undetermined.

The CDR3 loop spans 13 amino acids. Between the trimmed V and J ends, which lost 5 bases and 7 bases, there was a span of 11 bases. Germline-derived CDR1 and CDR2 are MNHEY and SMNVEV (reference sequence). Stated time point: week 35, safety follow-up. A 20-mer mutant IDH1 peptide at 300 ug was injected subcutaneously with topical imiquimod. Only in-frame clones appear in the TCRdb table, and some are missing; sequencing was by immunoSEQ multiplex PCR. Among 50,000 to 70,000 clones listed, 84% were seen once. This chain links TRBV27 with TRBJ1-4; a possible D gene is TRBD1 (6 bases). The TCR comes from a young man with glioma. This material consisted of PBMCs, taken from a glioma patient whose treatment included an IDH1 peptide vaccine. The CDR3 DNA sequence: TGTGCCAGCAGTCCGGGGGCGGGTGAAAAACTGTTTTTT. Protein product: CASSPGAGEKLFF. The entire variable domain, with the rest obtained from reference TRBV27 and TRBJ1-4, is as follows: EAQVTQNPRYLITVTGKKLTVTCSQNMNHEYMSWYRQDPGLGLRQIYYSMNVEVTDKGDVPEGYKVSRKEKRNFPLILESPSPNQTSLYFCASSPGAGEKLFFGSGTQLSVL.